This entry is about one T cell receptor (beta chain). The data were taken from a study of blood T cell repertoires in COVID-19. This CDR3 comprises 16 residues. Germline CDR1 and CDR2: SGHTA and FQGTGA. The V segment lost 2 bases and the J segment 5 bases; nucleotides outside the gene matches: 4. The authors' processing: Amplification from reference gene primers served as the basis for estimated nucleated cell counts. Method: immunoSEQ multiplex PCR; TCRdb's copy keeps in-frame clones and lacks some. V, J and clone size are those of that table, while D and trimming were read from the DNA. This sample has some 54,000 clones; around 92% occur once, and the top ten carry roughly 2.4%.

The rearrangement uses TRBV7-3 and TRBJ2-1, with 12 bases aligning to TRBD2. The clonotype was recovered from a man aged 60-69 years with acute or convalescent COVID-19. Sequenced material: peripheral blood. CDR3 sequence reads: CASSLRRLAGDNEQFF. The CDR3 region has the DNA TGTGCCAGCAGCTTACGGAGACTAGCGGGAGACAATGAGCAGTTCTTC.